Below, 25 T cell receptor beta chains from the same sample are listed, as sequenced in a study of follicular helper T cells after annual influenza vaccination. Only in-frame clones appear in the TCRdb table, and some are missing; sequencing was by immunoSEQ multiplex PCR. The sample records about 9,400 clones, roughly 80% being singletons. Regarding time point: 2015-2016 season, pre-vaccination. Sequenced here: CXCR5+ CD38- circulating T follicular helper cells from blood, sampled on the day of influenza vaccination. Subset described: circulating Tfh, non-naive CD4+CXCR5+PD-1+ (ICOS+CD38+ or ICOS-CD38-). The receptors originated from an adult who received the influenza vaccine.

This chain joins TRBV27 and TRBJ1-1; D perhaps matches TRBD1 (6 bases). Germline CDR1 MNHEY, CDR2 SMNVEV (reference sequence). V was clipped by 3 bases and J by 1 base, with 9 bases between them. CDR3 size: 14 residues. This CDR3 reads CASSLRGRNTEAFF. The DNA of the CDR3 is TGTGCCAGCAGTTTGAGGGGGAGGAACACTGAAGCTTTCTTT.

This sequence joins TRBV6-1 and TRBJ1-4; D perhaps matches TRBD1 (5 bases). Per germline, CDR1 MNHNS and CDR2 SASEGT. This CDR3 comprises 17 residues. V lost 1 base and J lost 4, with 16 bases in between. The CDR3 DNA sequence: TGTGCCAGCAGTGAAGGTTGGGGATTCAGGGTTAATGAAAAACTGTTTTTT. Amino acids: CASSEGWGFRVNEKLFF.

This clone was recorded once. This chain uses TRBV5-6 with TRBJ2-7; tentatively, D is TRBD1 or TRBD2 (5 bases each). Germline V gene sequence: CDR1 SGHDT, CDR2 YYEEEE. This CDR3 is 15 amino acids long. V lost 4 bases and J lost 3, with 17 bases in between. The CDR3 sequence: CASSRMGLGGYEQYF. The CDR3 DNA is TGTGCCAGCAGCCGGATGGGTCTTGGGGGCTACGAGCAGTACTTC.

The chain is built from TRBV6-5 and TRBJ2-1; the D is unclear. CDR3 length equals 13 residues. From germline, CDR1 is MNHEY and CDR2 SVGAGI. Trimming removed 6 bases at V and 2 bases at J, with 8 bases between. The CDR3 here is CASSPPPYNEQFF. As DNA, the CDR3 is TGTGCCAGCAGCCCCCCACCCTACAATGAGCAGTTCTTC.

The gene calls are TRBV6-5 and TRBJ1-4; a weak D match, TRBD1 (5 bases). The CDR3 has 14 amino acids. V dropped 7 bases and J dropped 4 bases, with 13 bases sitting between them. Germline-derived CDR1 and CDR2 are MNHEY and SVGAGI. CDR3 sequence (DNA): TGTGCCAGCACCCGGGCGCAGGGTAATGAAAAACTGTTTTTT. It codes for CASTRAQGNEKLFF.

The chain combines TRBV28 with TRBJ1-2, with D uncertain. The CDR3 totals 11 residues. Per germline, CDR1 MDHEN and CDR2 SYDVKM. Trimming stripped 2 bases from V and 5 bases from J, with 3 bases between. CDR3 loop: CASSLNYGYTF. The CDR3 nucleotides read TGTGCCAGCAGTTTAAATTATGGCTACACCTTC.

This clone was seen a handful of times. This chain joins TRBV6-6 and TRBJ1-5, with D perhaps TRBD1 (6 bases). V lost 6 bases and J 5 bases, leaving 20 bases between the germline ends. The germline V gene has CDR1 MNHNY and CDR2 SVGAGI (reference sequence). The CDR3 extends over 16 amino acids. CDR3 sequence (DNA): TGTGCCAGCAGCCTTCCCGAGGGGGTTCTGGATCAGCCCCAGCATTTT. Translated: CASSLPEGVLDQPQHF.

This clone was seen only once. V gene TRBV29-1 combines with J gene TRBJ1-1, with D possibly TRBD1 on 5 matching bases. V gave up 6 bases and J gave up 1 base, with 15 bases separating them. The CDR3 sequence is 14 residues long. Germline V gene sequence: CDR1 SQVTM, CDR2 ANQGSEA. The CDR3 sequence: CSVRRGTGNTEAFF. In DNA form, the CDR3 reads TGCAGCGTCCGAAGGGGTACAGGGAACACTGAAGCTTTCTTT.

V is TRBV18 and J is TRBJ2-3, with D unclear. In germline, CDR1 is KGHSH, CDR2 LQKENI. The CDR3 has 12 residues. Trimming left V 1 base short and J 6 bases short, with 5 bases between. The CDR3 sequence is CASSPQFDTQYF. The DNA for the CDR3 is TGTGCCAGCTCACCACAATTTGATACGCAGTATTTT.

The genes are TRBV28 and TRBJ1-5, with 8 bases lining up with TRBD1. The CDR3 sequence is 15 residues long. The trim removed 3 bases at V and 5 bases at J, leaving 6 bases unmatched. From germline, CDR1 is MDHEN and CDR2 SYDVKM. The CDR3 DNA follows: TGTGCCAGCAGTTTGACGGACAGGGAAGATCAGCCCCAGCATTTT. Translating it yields CASSLTDREDQPQHF.

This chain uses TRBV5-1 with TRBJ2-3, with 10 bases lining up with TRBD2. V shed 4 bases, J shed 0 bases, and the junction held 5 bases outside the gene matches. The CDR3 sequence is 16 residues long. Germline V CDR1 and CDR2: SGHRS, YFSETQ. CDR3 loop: CASSLGLAASTDTQYF. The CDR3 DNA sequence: TGCGCCAGCAGCCTCGGACTAGCGGCTAGCACAGATACGCAGTATTTT.

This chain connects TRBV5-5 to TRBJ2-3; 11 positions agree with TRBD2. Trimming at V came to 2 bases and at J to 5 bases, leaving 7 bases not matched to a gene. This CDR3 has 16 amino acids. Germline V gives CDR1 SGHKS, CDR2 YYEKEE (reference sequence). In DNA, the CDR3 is TGTGCCAGCAGCTTCGCGACTAGCGGGGCCAGAGATACGCAGTATTTT. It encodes CASSFATSGARDTQYF.

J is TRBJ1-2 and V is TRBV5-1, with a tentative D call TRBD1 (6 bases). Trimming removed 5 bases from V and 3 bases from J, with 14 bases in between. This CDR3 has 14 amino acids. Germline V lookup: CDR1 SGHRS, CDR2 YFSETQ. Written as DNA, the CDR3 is TGCGCCAGCAGTAGAACAGGGTCCGACTATGGCTACACCTTC. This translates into CASSRTGSDYGYTF.

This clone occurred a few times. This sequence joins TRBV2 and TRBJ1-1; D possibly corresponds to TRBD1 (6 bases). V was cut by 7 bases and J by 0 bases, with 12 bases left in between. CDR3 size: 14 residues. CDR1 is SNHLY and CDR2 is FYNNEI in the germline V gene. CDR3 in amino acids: CASKPDRLNTEAFF. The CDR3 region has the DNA TGTGCCAGCAAGCCGGACAGATTGAACACTGAAGCTTTCTTT.

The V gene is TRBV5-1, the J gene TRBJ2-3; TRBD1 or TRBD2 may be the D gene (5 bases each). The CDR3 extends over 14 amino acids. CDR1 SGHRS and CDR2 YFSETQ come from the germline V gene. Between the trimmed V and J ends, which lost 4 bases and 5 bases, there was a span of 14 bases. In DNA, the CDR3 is TGCGCCAGCAGCCCCGGGGCCGCGGGAGATACGCAGTATTTT. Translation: CASSPGAAGDTQYF.

In nucleotides, the CDR3 is TGCAGCGTTGTAGCCAGCGGGAGGGAAAACACCGGGGAGCTGTTTTTT. It specifies CSVVASGRENTGELFF. The chain joins TRBV29-1 to TRBJ2-2; 10 bases match TRBD2. Germline-derived CDR1 and CDR2 are SQVTM and ANQGSEA. CDR3 size: 16 residues. Trimming removed 4 bases from V and 2 bases from J; junction bases left unmatched: 7.

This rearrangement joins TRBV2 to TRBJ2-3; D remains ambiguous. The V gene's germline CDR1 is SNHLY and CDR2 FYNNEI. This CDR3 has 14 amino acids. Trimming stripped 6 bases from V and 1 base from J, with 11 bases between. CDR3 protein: CASRVSLGTDTQYF. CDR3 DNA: TGTGCCAGCAGGGTTTCATTGGGCACAGATACGCAGTATTTT.

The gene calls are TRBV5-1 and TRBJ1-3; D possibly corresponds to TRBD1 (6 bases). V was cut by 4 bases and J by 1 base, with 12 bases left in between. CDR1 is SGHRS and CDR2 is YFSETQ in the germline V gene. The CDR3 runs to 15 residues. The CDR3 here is CASSLSGESGNTIYF. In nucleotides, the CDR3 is TGCGCCAGCAGCCTCTCAGGGGAGTCTGGAAACACCATATATTTT.

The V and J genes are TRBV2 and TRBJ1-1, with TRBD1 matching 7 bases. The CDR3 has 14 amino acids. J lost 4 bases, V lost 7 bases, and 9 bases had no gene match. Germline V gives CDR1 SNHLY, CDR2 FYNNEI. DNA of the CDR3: TGTGCCAGCAAAAATACAGGGGCGGGCACTGAAGCTTTCTTT. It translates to CASKNTGAGTEAFF.

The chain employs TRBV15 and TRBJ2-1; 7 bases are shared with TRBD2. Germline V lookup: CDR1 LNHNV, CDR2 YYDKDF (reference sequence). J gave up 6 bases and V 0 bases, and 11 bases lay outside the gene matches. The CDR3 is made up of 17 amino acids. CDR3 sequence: CATSRDGSGTPGNEQFF. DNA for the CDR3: TGTGCCACCAGCAGAGATGGGAGCGGGACCCCAGGCAATGAGCAGTTCTTC.

The CDR3 region has the DNA TGTGCCAGCAAGGAACTAGCGGGGCCCACAGATACGCAGTATTTT. Its protein product is CASKELAGPTDTQYF. The chain is built from TRBV6-1 and TRBJ2-3; TRBD2 matches 10 bases. This CDR3 has 15 residues. Germline loops: CDR1 MNHNS, CDR2 SASEGT. V shed 7 bases, J shed 2 bases, and the junction held 6 bases outside the gene matches.

The CDR3 DNA is TGCGCCAGCAGCCAAGGACAGAACAATGAGCAGTTCTTC. Amino acid sequence: CASSQGQNNEQFF. The chain combines TRBV5-1 with TRBJ2-1, with D possibly being TRBD1 (6 bases). This CDR3 comprises 13 residues. Germline loops: CDR1 SGHRS, CDR2 YFSETQ. Trimming took 4 bases from V and 5 from J, leaving 10 bases between them.

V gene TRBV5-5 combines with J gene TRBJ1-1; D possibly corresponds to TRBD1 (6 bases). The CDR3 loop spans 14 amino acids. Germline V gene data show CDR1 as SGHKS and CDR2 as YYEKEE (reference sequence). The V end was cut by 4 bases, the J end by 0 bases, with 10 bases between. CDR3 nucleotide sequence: TGTGCCAGCAGCCCGGGGGCACTGAACACTGAAGCTTTCTTT. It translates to CASSPGALNTEAFF.

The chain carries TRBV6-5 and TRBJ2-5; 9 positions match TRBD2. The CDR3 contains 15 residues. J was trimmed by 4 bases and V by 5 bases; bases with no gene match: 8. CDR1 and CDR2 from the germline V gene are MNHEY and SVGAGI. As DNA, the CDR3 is TGTGCCAGCAGTACGCGGGGGGGGCAGGGAGAGACCCAGTACTTC. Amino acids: CASSTRGGQGETQYF.

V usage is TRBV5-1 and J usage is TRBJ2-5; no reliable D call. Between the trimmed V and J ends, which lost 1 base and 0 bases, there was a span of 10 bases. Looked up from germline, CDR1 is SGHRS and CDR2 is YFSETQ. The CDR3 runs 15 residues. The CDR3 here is CASSLSSRNQETQYF. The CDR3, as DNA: TGCGCCAGCAGCTTGTCTTCTCGGAACCAAGAGACCCAGTACTTC.